The entry below describes one T cell receptor beta chain. Data came from immunoSEQ multiplex PCR; TCRdb stores just in-frame clones and leaves some out. The sample has under 250,000 clones, 84% seen once. The source of the sample is a study of blood T cell repertoires in COVID-19. Germline CDR1 reads SGHNT; CDR2 reads YENEEA. J gave up 5 bases and V 5 bases, and 6 bases lay outside the gene matches. This CDR3 is 14 amino acids long. This chain joins TRBV11-3 and TRBJ2-1, with TRBD1 matching 7 bases. The sample comprised peripheral blood. This receptor was taken from a middle-aged man with acute or convalescent COVID-19. The CDR3 sequence: CASSVYRGHNEQFF. The CDR3 DNA reads TGTGCCAGCAGCGTCTACAGGGGCCACAATGAGCAGTTCTTC.